These T cell receptor beta chains were read from a single sample in a study of blood T cell repertoires in COVID-19. The protocol was immunoSEQ multiplex PCR, while the TCRdb copy is restricted to in-frame clones and leaves out a portion. The sample yields approximately 100,000 clones, 75% to 90% seen once. Sequenced input: peripheral blood. The receptors come from a woman aged 45 to 65 with acute or convalescent COVID-19. Both conserved end residues are part of each CDR3. A D gene is named only where the DNA matches it firmly. Part of the rows lack a size; the others show once, few, many or a class for expanded clones.

CDR3aa	CDR3nt	v_gene	j_gene	abundance	d_gene
CATSDADRGYGYTF	TGTGCCACCAGTGATGCGGACAGGGGATATGGCTACACCTTC	TRBV24-1	TRBJ1-2	NA	TRBD1
CASSWGTDTDTQYF	TGTGCCAGCTCGTGGGGGACAGACACAGATACGCAGTATTTT	TRBV18	TRBJ2-3	NA	TRBD1
CASSEGGEGDQPQHF	TGTGCCAGCAGTGAAGGGGGGGAGGGAGATCAGCCCCAGCATTTT	TRBV25-1	TRBJ1-5	once	NA
CASSWQTGGDTQYF	TGTGCCAGCAGCTGGCAGACAGGGGGGGATACGCAGTATTTT	TRBV5-5	TRBJ2-3	NA	TRBD1
CASILGTSETGNTIYF	TGTGCCAGCATCCTCGGGACATCAGAGACTGGAAACACCATATATTTT	TRBV2	TRBJ1-3	once	NA
CAISGEEVPYEQYF	TGTGCCATCAGTGGGGAGGAGGTCCCCTACGAGCAGTACTTC	TRBV10-3	TRBJ2-7	NA	NA
CASIPPGGSGEAFF	TGTGCCAGCATTCCGCCGGGGGGTTCGGGAGAAGCTTTCTTT	TRBV6-5	TRBJ1-1	NA	NA
CASSPAGGPSEQFF	TGTGCCAGCAGCCCCGCGGGGGGGCCAAGTGAGCAGTTCTTC	TRBV6-5	TRBJ2-1	NA	TRBD2
CASSLSRGGTDTQYF	TGTGCCAGCAGCTTATCACGGGGAGGCACAGATACGCAGTATTTT	TRBV7-3	TRBJ2-3	NA	NA
CASSLNGGGEDGYTF	TGTGCCAGCAGCCTAAACGGCGGGGGAGAAGATGGCTACACCTTC	TRBV2	TRBJ1-2	NA	NA
CASTDREAATEAFF	TGTGCCAGTACCGACAGGGAGGCGGCCACTGAAGCTTTCTTT	TRBV19	TRBJ1-1	NA	TRBD1
CASSLTQGAREAFF	TGTGCCAGCAGCTTAACGCAAGGGGCCCGTGAAGCTTTCTTT	TRBV7-3	TRBJ1-1	few	NA
CASRVRSGTGELFF	TGTGCCAGCAGAGTGAGGTCCGGCACCGGGGAGCTGTTTTTT	TRBV7-2	TRBJ2-2	NA	NA
CASSQDHAAGVNYGYTF	TGTGCCAGCAGCCAAGATCATGCGGCAGGGGTGAACTATGGCTACACCTTC	TRBV4-2	TRBJ1-2	NA	NA
CASTRQGGTEAFF	TGTGCCAGCACCCGACAGGGTGGGACTGAAGCTTTCTTT	TRBV28	TRBJ1-1	few	TRBD1
CASSARGQGDYGYTF	TGTGCCAGCAGCGCTAGGGGACAGGGGGACTATGGCTACACCTTC	TRBV28	TRBJ1-2	NA	TRBD1
CASSQVGSGGRTEQFF	TGTGCCAGCAGCCAAGTAGGTAGCGGGGGCCGCACTGAGCAGTTCTTC	TRBV14	TRBJ2-1	NA	TRBD2
CASKGPSGGAADTQYF	TGTGCCAGCAAGGGACCTAGCGGGGGGGCAGCAGATACGCAGTATTTT	TRBV9	TRBJ2-3	NA	TRBD2
CASSGQGVARGYTF	TGTGCCAGTAGTGGGCAGGGGGTTGCTCGTGGCTACACCTTC	TRBV19	TRBJ1-2	NA	TRBD1
CASMKVRGNTIYF	TGTGCCAGCATGAAGGTGCGGGGAAACACCATATATTTT	TRBV12-3/TRBV12-4	TRBJ1-3	NA	NA
CASLVRGLGKSNEQYF	TGTGCCAGCTTAGTGAGGGGACTGGGGAAGTCAAACGAGCAGTACTTC	TRBV2	TRBJ2-7	NA	NA
CASRTQGETYNSPLHF	TGCGCCAGCAGGACCCAGGGTGAAACCTATAATTCACCCCTCCACTTT	TRBV5-1	TRBJ1-6	NA	NA
CASSLDRWDSDNEKLFF	TGTGCCAGCAGCTTAGATCGATGGGACAGTGATAATGAAAAACTGTTTTTT	TRBV11-2	TRBJ1-4	NA	TRBD1
CASSESGGGNSPLHF	TGTGCCAGCAGTGAATCAGGGGGTGGCAATTCACCCCTCCACTTT	TRBV25-1	TRBJ1-6	NA	TRBD1
CSALDRAGYTF	TGCAGTGCCCTGGACAGGGCCGGCTACACCTTC	TRBV20-1	TRBJ1-2	NA	TRBD1
CASSQVSAEDGGNEKLFF	TGCGCCAGCAGCCAAGTTAGCGCAGAGGACGGAGGAAATGAAAAACTGTTTTTT	TRBV4-1	TRBJ1-4	NA	NA
CASSLATVELNYGYTF	TGTGCCAGCTCACTCGCGACAGTGGAACTAAACTATGGCTACACCTTC	TRBV18	TRBJ1-2	NA	NA
CASSPGTGKGDQPQHF	TGTGCCAGCTCACCCGGGACAGGGAAAGGGGATCAGCCCCAGCATTTT	TRBV18	TRBJ1-5	NA	TRBD1
CASRGEVTEAFF	TGTGCCAGCCGAGGGGAGGTCACTGAAGCTTTCTTT	TRBV18	TRBJ1-1	once	NA
CASSPHQGSDGYTF	TGTGCCAGCAGTCCTCATCAGGGATCCGATGGCTACACCTTC	TRBV2	TRBJ1-2	few	NA
CASSPGTGVGNSPLHF	TGCGCCAGCAGTCCCGGGACAGGGGTTGGGAATTCACCCCTCCACTTT	TRBV5-1	TRBJ1-6	few	TRBD1
CASSFRSLITGSGANVLTF	TGTGCCAGCAGCTTTAGGTCGCTTATAACGGGCTCTGGGGCCAACGTCCTGACTTTC	TRBV7-8	TRBJ2-6	NA	NA
CASSQAGTVAYEQYF	TGTGCCAGCAGCCAGGCTGGGACAGTCGCCTACGAGCAGTACTTC	TRBV3-1/TRBV3-2	TRBJ2-7	NA	TRBD1
CASSRGVAGANVLTF	TGTGCCAGCAGCCGGGGAGTGGCTGGGGCCAACGTCCTGACTTTC	TRBV7-6	TRBJ2-6	NA	NA
CASSVGTANNEQFF	TGTGCCAGCAGCGTGGGGACAGCCAACAATGAGCAGTTCTTC	TRBV9	TRBJ2-1	NA	TRBD1
CAWTPVNRDRGLRKDSPLHF	TGTGCCTGGACTCCAGTTAATCGGGACAGGGGTTTAAGGAAAGATTCACCCCTCCACTTT	TRBV30	TRBJ1-6	NA	TRBD1
CASRRGMGTDTQYF	TGTGCCAGCAGGCGGGGAATGGGCACAGATACGCAGTATTTT	TRBV25-1	TRBJ2-3	NA	NA
CASRHSSTDTQYF	TGCGCCAGCCGACACAGCAGCACAGATACGCAGTATTTT	TRBV5-1	TRBJ2-3	NA	NA
CASRSGGRVGQPQHF	TGTGCCAGCAGATCAGGGGGCAGGGTGGGTCAGCCCCAGCATTTT	TRBV2	TRBJ1-5	once	TRBD1
CASSLAEYNEQFF	TGTGCCAGCAGTTTAGCGGAGTACAATGAGCAGTTCTTC	TRBV12-3/TRBV12-4	TRBJ2-1	NA	NA
CASRTGKNGYTF	TGTGCCAGCAGGACAGGGAAGAATGGCTACACCTTC	TRBV6-5	TRBJ1-2	NA	TRBD1
CASSPSGGGKLFF	TGTGCCAGCAGCCCCTCAGGCGGAGGAAAACTGTTTTTT	TRBV3-1/TRBV3-2	TRBJ1-4	NA	NA
CASSALDRVTDTQYF	TGCGCCAGCAGCGCCCTCGACAGGGTCACAGATACGCAGTATTTT	TRBV5-1	TRBJ2-3	NA	TRBD1
CASSLVTGGTEAFF	TGCGCCAGCAGCTTGGTTACAGGGGGTACTGAAGCTTTCTTT	TRBV5-1	TRBJ1-1	NA	TRBD1
CSGDRDPEAFF	TGCAGTGGAGACAGGGATCCTGAAGCTTTCTTT	TRBV20-1	TRBJ1-1	once	TRBD1
CASHVALEGASSYEQYF	TGCGCCAGCCATGTAGCGCTTGAGGGTGCAAGCTCCTACGAGCAGTACTTC	TRBV23-1	TRBJ2-7	NA	NA
CASSYVEGGGNEQFF	TGTGCCAGCAGTTACGTAGAGGGGGGGGGAAATGAGCAGTTCTTC	TRBV6-6	TRBJ2-1	few	NA
CASSPGTGSSNQPQHF	TGTGCCAGCTCACCCGGGACAGGGTCTAGCAATCAGCCCCAGCATTTT	TRBV18	TRBJ1-5	once	TRBD1
CASSLGEGPRTGGAFF	TGTGCCAGCAGCTTGGGGGAGGGCCCCCGAACTGGTGGAGCTTTCTTT	TRBV11-2	TRBJ1-1	NA	NA
CASSRQGIYGYTF	TGTGCCAGCAGCCGACAGGGAATCTATGGCTACACCTTC	TRBV14	TRBJ1-2	few	TRBD1
CASSELGGYTF	TGTGCCAGCAGTGAGCTAGGCGGCTACACCTTC	TRBV6-1	TRBJ1-2	NA	NA
CASSRGTVNSNQPQHF	TGTGCCAGCAGCCGGGGGACAGTTAATAGCAATCAGCCCCAGCATTTT	TRBV14	TRBJ1-5	NA	TRBD1
CASSQDPSHPSVKNIQYF	TGTGCCAGCAGCCAAGATCCATCCCACCCTAGCGTCAAAAACATTCAGTACTTC	TRBV4-2	TRBJ2-4	NA	NA
CASSESGGGHYGYTF	TGTGCCAGCAGTGAATCGGGAGGGGGGCACTATGGCTACACCTTC	TRBV6-1	TRBJ1-2	NA	NA
CARSPLQGNNSPLHF	TGTGCCAGATCGCCCCTACAGGGAAACAATTCACCCCTCCACTTT	TRBV2	TRBJ1-6	NA	NA